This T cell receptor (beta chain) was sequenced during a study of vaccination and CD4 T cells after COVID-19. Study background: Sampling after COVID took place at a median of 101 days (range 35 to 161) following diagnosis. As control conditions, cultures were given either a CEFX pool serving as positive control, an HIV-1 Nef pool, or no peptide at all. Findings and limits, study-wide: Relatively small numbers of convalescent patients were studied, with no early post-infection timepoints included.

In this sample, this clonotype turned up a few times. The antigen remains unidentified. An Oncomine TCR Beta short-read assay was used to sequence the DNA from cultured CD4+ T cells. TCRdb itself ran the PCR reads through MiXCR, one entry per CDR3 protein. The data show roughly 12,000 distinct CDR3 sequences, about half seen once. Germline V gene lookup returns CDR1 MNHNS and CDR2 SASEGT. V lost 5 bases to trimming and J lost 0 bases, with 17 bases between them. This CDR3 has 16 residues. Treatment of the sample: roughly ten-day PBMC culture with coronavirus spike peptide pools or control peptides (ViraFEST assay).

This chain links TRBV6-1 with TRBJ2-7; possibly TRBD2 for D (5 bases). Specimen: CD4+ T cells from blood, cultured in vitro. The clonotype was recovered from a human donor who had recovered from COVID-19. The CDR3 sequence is CASSPVAGQSSYEQYF. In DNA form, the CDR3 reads TGTGCCAGCAGTCCGGTTGCGGGCCAGAGCTCCTACGAGCAGTACTTC.